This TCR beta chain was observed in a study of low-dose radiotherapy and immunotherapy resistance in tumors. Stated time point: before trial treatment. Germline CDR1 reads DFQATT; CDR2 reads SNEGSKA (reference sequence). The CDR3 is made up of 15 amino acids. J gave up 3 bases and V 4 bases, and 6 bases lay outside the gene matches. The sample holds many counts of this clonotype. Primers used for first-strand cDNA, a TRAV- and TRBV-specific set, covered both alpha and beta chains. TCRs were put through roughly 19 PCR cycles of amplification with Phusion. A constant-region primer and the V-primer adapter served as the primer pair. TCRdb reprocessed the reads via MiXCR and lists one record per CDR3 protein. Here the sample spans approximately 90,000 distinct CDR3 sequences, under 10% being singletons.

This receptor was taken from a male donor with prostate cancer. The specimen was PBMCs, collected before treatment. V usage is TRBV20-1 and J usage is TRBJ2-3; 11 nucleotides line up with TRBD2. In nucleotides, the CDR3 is TGCAGTGCTACCCGGTCTAGCGGGAGGACAGATACGCAGTATTTT. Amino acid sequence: CSATRSSGRTDTQYF.